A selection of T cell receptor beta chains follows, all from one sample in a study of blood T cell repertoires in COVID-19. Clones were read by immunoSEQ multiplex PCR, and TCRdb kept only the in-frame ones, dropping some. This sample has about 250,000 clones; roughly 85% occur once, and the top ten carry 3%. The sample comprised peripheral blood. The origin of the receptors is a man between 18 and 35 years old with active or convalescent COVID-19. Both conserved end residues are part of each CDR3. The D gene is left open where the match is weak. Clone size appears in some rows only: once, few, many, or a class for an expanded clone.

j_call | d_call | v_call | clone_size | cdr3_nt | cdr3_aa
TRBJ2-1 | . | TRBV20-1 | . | TGCAGTGCTAGTATGGCGGGGAGAGACAATGAGCAGTTCTTC | CSASMAGRDNEQFF
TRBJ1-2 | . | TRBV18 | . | TGTGCCAGCTCACCACGGTTATCGGACGGGAGCTATGGCTACACCTTC | CASSPRLSDGSYGYTF
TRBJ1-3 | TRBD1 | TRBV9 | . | TGTGCCAGCAGCTCAACAGGGGATCGCTCTGGAAACACCATATATTTT | CASSSTGDRSGNTIYF
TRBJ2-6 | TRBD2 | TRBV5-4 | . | TGTGCCAGCAGCTTAGGGTCAGCGGGGGCTGGGGCCAACGTCCTGACTTTC | CASSLGSAGAGANVLTF
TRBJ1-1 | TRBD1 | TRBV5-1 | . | TGCGCCAGCAGCCCGACAGGGGGTACGATTGAAGCTTTCTTT | CASSPTGGTIEAFF
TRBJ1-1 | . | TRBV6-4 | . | TGTGCCAGCAGTGACTCGAGAATAAGGGGCGGGAACACTGAAGCTTTCTTT | CASSDSRIRGGNTEAFF
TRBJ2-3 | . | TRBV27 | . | TGTGCCAGCAGTTCCCTTAGGGAGCATACAGATACGCAGTATTTT | CASSSLREHTDTQYF
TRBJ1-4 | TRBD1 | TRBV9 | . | TGTGCCAGCAGCCCACGGACAGGCCCGAATGAAAAACTGTTTTTT | CASSPRTGPNEKLFF
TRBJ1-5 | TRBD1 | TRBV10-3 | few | TGTGCCATCAGTGACCGGGACAGGGGGGTTAGCAATCAGCCCCAGCATTTT | CAISDRDRGVSNQPQHF
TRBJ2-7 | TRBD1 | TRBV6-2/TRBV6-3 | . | TGTGCCAGCAGTTACGGCGTACAGGGGGCCTACGAGCAGTACTTC | CASSYGVQGAYEQYF
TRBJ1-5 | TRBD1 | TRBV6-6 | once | TGTGCCAGCAGTGACAGGGGACGCGAGCCCCAGCATTTT | CASSDRGREPQHF
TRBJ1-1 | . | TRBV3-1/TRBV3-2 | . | TGTGCCAGCAGCCAGGGCAGGGACACTGAAGCTTTCTTT | CASSQGRDTEAFF
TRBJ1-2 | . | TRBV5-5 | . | TGTGCCAGCAGCTTGGACGGGTATGGCTACACCTTC | CASSLDGYGYTF
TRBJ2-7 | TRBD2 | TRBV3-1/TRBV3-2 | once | TGTGCCAGCAGCCTCGGGACTAGCGGGAGGTTCCGCGAGCAGTACTTC | CASSLGTSGRFREQYF
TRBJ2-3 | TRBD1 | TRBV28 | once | TGTGCCAGCAGTTCGCCGGGACAGGGGGCCGTCGGTACGCAGTATTTT | CASSSPGQGAVGTQYF
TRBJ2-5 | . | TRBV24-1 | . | TGTGCCACCAGTGTCCTCGGGGGGCCGGGGGAGACCCAGTACTTC | CATSVLGGPGETQYF
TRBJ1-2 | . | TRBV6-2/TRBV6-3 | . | TGTGCCAGCAGTGGACGAGACCCCGACAGTAACTATGGCTACACCTTC | CASSGRDPDSNYGYTF
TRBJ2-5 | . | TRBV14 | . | TGTGCCAGCAGCCAAGATAGAAGCGGAGCGTACCAAGAGACCCAGTACTTC | CASSQDRSGAYQETQYF
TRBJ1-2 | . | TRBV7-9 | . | TGTGCCAGCAGCCTTACGATGATGGACAGTTATGGCTACACCTTC | CASSLTMMDSYGYTF
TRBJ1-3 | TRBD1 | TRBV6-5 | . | TGTGCCAGCACCGACGGGGGGACAGGGGAAAACACCATATATTTT | CASTDGGTGENTIYF